The 20 T cell receptor beta chains below were found in one sample sequenced in a study of T cells in Graves' hyperthyroidism and ophthalmopathy. RNA transcripts were the template for amplifying TCR beta CDR3 regions. The HTBI primer set drove a first-round RT-PCR of the TCR CDR3. TCRdb called the multiplex PCR reads again in MiXCR, with one record for every CDR3 protein. The sample carries roughly 400,000 distinct CDR3 sequences, over 12% recorded once. The sample was blood. Every receptor here comes from a man aged 45-60 years with Graves' ophthalmopathy.

This clonotype has more than one count but fewer than ten. The V and J genes are TRBV2 and TRBJ2-7; the match to TRBD2 covers 12 bases. This CDR3 spans 18 amino acids. Per the germline V gene, CDR1 is SNHLY and CDR2 is FYNNEI. Trimming removed 6 bases from V and 0 bases from J; junction bases left unmatched: 12. CDR3 sequence reads: CASSHSLLAGGRSYEQYF. CDR3 DNA: TGTGCCAGCAGCCACTCTCTACTAGCGGGAGGCCGCTCCTACGAGCAGTACTTC.

This clonotype came up many times. The chain is built from TRBV28 and TRBJ1-2; no definite D call. Germline CDR1 reads MDHEN; CDR2 reads SYDVKM. V was pared by 8 bases and J by 0 bases, with 10 bases between. This CDR3 has 13 amino acids. CDR3 sequence reads: CASWGSSNYGYTF. CDR3 DNA: TGTGCCAGCTGGGGTTCCTCTAACTATGGCTACACCTTC.

This clonotype was found many times. The rearrangement joins TRBV13 to TRBJ2-5, with D possibly called TRBD1 or TRBD2 (5 bases each). The germline gives CDR1 PRHDT, CDR2 FYEKMQ (reference sequence). The CDR3 is 14 amino acids. The V end was cut by 1 base, the J end by 5 bases, with 11 bases between. In nucleotides, the CDR3 is TGTGCCAGCAGCTTAGAGGCAGGGACCGAGACCCAGTACTTC. This gives the protein CASSLEAGTETQYF.

This clonotype came up a few times. The rearrangement links TRBV24-1 to TRBJ1-1, with 11 positions matching TRBD1. Germline values: CDR1 KGHDR, CDR2 SFDVKD. CDR3 length equals 15 residues. The junction had 4 bases not matched to a gene; V was cut back by 3 bases and J by 5 bases. Here the CDR3 DNA reads TGTGCCACCAGTGATACCGGACAGGGGGCGACTGAAGCTTTCTTT. It specifies CATSDTGQGATEAFF.

This clonotype was observed many times. The V gene is TRBV12-3 or TRBV12-4, the J gene TRBJ1-3, with TRBD1 identical over 8 bases. V was pared by 7 bases and J by 9 bases, with 8 bases of the junction left unmatched. CDR3 length equals 13 residues. The CDR3 loop reads CASTSTGAGTIYF. The CDR3 DNA reads as TGTGCCAGCACTTCGACAGGGGCTGGCACCATATATTTT.

CDR3: CASSRDRSYTEAFF. The CDR3 DNA follows: TGTGCCAGCAGCCGGGACCGGAGTTACACTGAAGCTTTCTTT. J is TRBJ1-1 and V is TRBV7-2; tentative D call: TRBD1 (5 bases). Looked up from germline, CDR1 is SGHTA and CDR2 is FQGNSA. The CDR3 consists of 14 residues. V was pared by 5 bases and J by 3 bases, with 13 bases between. The full variable domain, rest sourced from reference TRBV7-2 and TRBJ1-1, is GAGVSQSPSNKVTEKGKDVELRCDPISGHTALYWYRQSLGQGLEFLIYFQGNSAPDKSGLPSDRFSAERTGGSVSTLTIQRTQQEDSAVYLCASSRDRSYTEAFFGQGTRLTVV.

V gene TRBV12-3 or TRBV12-4 combines with J gene TRBJ1-1; 10 bases map to TRBD1. CDR3 length: 14 residues. Trimming removed 5 bases from V and 6 bases from J; junction bases left unmatched: 6. Here the CDR3 reads CASSRPGQGSEAFF. As DNA, the CDR3 is TGTGCCAGCAGTAGGCCGGGACAGGGGTCTGAAGCTTTCTTT.

This clonotype has at least ten counts. The chain uses TRBV29-1 and TRBJ2-3, with D possibly being TRBD2 (5 bases). Germline V gives CDR1 SQVTM, CDR2 ANQGSEA. The CDR3 length is 13 residues. V was shortened by 3 bases and J by 8 bases, with 15 bases between the two germline ends. CDR3 region: CSVDPSGRVTQYF. The CDR3 region has the DNA TGCAGCGTTGATCCGAGCGGTCGCGTTACGCAGTATTTT.

This clonotype showed up many times. The chain recombines TRBV7-9 with TRBJ2-7; tentative D call: TRBD2 (6 bases). Germline assignment: CDR1 SEHNR and CDR2 FQNEAQ (reference sequence). This CDR3 comprises 15 residues. The V end lost 3 bases, the J end lost 2 bases, and 14 bases lay between the germline ends. The CDR3 DNA is TGTGCCAGCAGCTTCGTAAGCGGGTCAACCTACGAGCAGTACTTC. It yields the protein CASSFVSGSTYEQYF. The variable domain in full, with the rest retrieved from reference TRBV7-9 and TRBJ2-7, is DTGVSQNPRHKITKRGQNVTFRCDPISEHNRLYWYRQTLGQGPEFLTYFQNEAQLEKSRLLSDRFSAERPKGSFSTLEIQRTEQGDSAMYLCASSFVSGSTYEQYFGPGTRLTVT.

The chain recombines TRBV6-1 with TRBJ2-7; D unresolved. The V end was cut by 8 bases, the J end by 7 bases, with 9 bases between. This CDR3 comprises 10 residues. Per the germline V gene, CDR1 is MNHNS and CDR2 is SASEGT. For the CDR3, the DNA is TGTGCCAGCGGCTTAGGGGAGCAGTACTTC. This sequence encodes CASGLGEQYF.

This clonotype occurred a few times. The V gene is TRBV15, the J gene TRBJ2-1, with D possibly TRBD2 on 5 matching bases. This CDR3 contains 13 residues. V was cut by 3 bases and J by 7 bases, with 10 bases left in between. Germline V gene sequence: CDR1 LNHNV, CDR2 YYDKDF (reference sequence). The CDR3 DNA follows: TGTGCCACCAGCAGGGGAGTGGAGAATGAGCAGTTCTTC. Protein sequence: CATSRGVENEQFF.

In its sample, this clonotype was seen many times. The genes are TRBV28 and TRBJ2-3, with 9 bases that match TRBD2. The trim removed 4 bases at V and 3 bases at J, leaving 2 bases unmatched. Germline CDR1 MDHEN, CDR2 SYDVKM. This CDR3 comprises 14 residues. The CDR3 DNA follows: TGTGCCAGCAGTTCTAGCGGGAAGACAGATACGCAGTATTTT. It yields the protein CASSSSGKTDTQYF.

At least ten counts were recorded for this clonotype. The junction differs from germline at one of its ends, possibly a read error. This chain links TRBV27 with TRBJ2-5; perhaps TRBD2 as D (5 bases). This CDR3 has 12 residues. CDR1 MNHEY and CDR2 SMNVEV come from the germline V gene (reference sequence). The CDR3 DNA is TGTGCCAGCAGTTCAATGAGGGCGGATTCAAACTTC. Translation: CASSSMRADSNF.

The J gene is TRBJ2-7, the V gene TRBV14; 8 nucleotides match TRBD2. The germline V gene has CDR1 SGHDN and CDR2 FVKESK. This CDR3 is 14 amino acids long. V lost 6 bases and J lost 0; bases outside the gene matches: 4. The CDR3 DNA reads as TGTGCCAGCAGAGAGAGCGGGAGCTCCTACGAGCAGTACTTC. Its protein is CASRESGSSYEQYF.

This chain links TRBV12-3 or TRBV12-4 with TRBJ1-5; no definite D call. The CDR3 sequence is 15 residues long. The V and J ends lost 5 bases and 5 bases respectively, with 16 bases between them. This chain's CDR3 is CASSTSLIRHQPQHF. Written as DNA, the CDR3 is TGTGCCAGCAGTACCAGCCTCATCCGGCATCAGCCCCAGCATTTT.

In this sample, this clonotype turned up many times. This chain uses TRBV25-1 with TRBJ2-3; 10 bases are a match to TRBD2. The CDR3 sequence is 16 residues long. V lost 6 bases and J lost 0; bases outside the gene matches: 6. CDR1 and CDR2 from the germline V gene are MGHDK and SYGVNS. CDR3 DNA: TGTGCCAGCAGAGCTAGCGGGAGTAGGAGCACAGATACGCAGTATTTT. This gives the protein CASRASGSRSTDTQYF. Full variable domain (outside the CDR3, taken from reference TRBV25-1 and TRBJ2-3): EADIYQTPRYLVIGTGKKITLECSQTMGHDKMYWYQQDPGMELHLIHYSYGVNSTEKGDLSSESTVSRIRTEHFPLTLESARPSHTSQYLCASRASGSRSTDTQYFGPGTRLTVL.

This clonotype has ten or more counts. This rearrangement joins TRBV7-6 to TRBJ2-3, with a weak D call TRBD2 (6 bases). The V and J ends lost 4 bases and 2 bases respectively, with 13 bases between them. Germline-derived CDR1 and CDR2 are SGHVS and FNYEAQ. CDR3 size: 15 residues. The CDR3: CASSSLAELTDTQYF. The CDR3 nucleotides read TGTGCCAGCAGCTCCTTAGCGGAACTCACAGATACGCAGTATTTT.

This clonotype was recorded a few times. The chain combines TRBV28 with TRBJ2-3; D uncertain. The CDR3 spans 12 residues. V was cut by 6 bases and J by 4 bases, with 8 bases left in between. Germline-derived CDR1 and CDR2 are MDHEN and SYDVKM. The CDR3 DNA reads as TGTGCCAGCAGCACCCCCGCAGATACGCAGTATTTT. Its protein is CASSTPADTQYF.

This clonotype was picked up many times. V is TRBV11-3 and J is TRBJ2-7; TRBD1 matches at 9 bases. Germline V gene lookup returns CDR1 SGHNT and CDR2 YENEEA. The CDR3 length is 16 residues. Trimming took 5 bases from V and 3 from J; bases not matched to a gene: 11. The CDR3 DNA is TGTGCCAGCAGCGCAAAGCCGGGGACAGGGAACTACGAGCAGTACTTC. Translated: CASSAKPGTGNYEQYF. Combining the CDR3 with reference TRBV11-3 and TRBJ2-7 gives the whole variable domain EAGVVQSPRYKIIEKKQPVAFWCNPISGHNTLYWYLQNLGQGPELLIRYENEEAVDDSQLPKDRFSAERLKGVDSTLKIQPAELGDSAVYLCASSAKPGTGNYEQYFGPGTRLTVT.

This clonotype was seen at least ten times. The rearrangement joins TRBV12-3 or TRBV12-4 to TRBJ2-1; D is ambiguous. V lost 6 bases, J lost 3 bases, and 3 bases lay in between. This CDR3 is 11 amino acids long. The CDR3 loop is CASRYYNEQFF. The CDR3 DNA is TGTGCCAGCAGGTACTACAATGAGCAGTTCTTC.